Given below is one T cell receptor beta chain in context. Its antigen is not known. The read terminates 3 residues before the CDR3 end, so the remaining end is supplied by the germline J gene. This entry belongs to a study of T cell clonality in common variable immunodeficiency. Study conclusions and caveats: Shared TCRbeta clones were fewer between CVID subjects than controls. In common variable immunodeficiency, TCR beta chains reportedly carried fewer deletions and N-nucleotide insertions.

The protocol was immunoSEQ multiplex PCR, while the TCRdb copy is restricted to in-frame clones and leaves out a portion. The sample yields roughly 40,000 clones, without any singletons. CDR3 size: 14 residues. Trimming took 2 bases from V and 4 from J, leaving 8 bases between them. Germline lookup yields CDR1 LNHDA and CDR2 SQIVND (reference sequence). CVID meant reduced serum IgG, IgA and/or IgM plus specific antibody deficiency. Donors gave roughly 4.5 to 8 ml heparinized peripheral whole blood. The specimen was peripheral blood mononuclear cells. This clonotype was obtained from a human donor with common variable immunodeficiency. The rearrangement links TRBV19 to TRBJ2-2, with unresolved D. CDR3 DNA, as far as it was read: TGTGCCAGTAGTATAAAGGTGCTCACCGGGGAG. It specifies CASSIKVLTGE. The CDR3, in full, reads CASSIKVLTGELFF.